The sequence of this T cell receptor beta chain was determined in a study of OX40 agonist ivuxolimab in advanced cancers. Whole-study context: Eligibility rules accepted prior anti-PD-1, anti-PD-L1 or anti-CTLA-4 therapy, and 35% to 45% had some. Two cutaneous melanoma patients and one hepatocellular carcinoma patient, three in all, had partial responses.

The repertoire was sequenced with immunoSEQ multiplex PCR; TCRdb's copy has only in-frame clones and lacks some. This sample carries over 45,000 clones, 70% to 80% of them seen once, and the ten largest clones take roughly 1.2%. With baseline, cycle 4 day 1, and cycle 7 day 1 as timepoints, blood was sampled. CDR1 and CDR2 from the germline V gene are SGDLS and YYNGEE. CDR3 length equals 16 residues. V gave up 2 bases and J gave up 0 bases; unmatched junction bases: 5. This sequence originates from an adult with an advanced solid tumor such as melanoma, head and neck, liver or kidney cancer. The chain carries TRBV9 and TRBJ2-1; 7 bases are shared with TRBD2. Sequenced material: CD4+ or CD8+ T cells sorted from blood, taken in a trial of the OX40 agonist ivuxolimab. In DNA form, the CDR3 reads TGTGCCAGCAGCGTTCTCGGGAGGACCTCCTACAATGAGCAGTTCTTC. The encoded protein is CASSVLGRTSYNEQFF.